The 18 T cell receptor beta chains below come from one sample, sequenced in a study of CD8 T cells in ankylosing spondylitis. General study points: Ankylosing spondylitis blood appeared to be characterized by a TCR beta motif of several highly homologous variants.

The antigens these receptors bind are not known. TCRdb reprocessed the 5' RACE reads via MiXCR and lists one record per CDR3 protein. The top ten clones hold 0.89% of a sample with 470,000 or so distinct CDR3 sequences, 20% to 30% of them seen once. The sequencing input was blood, either unsorted or a sorted T cell fraction (not recorded which). The receptors originated from a male donor with ankylosing spondylitis.

V usage is TRBV7-8 and J usage is TRBJ2-1; no definite D call. Germline V CDR1 and CDR2: SGHVS, FQNEAQ. Trimming shortened V by 1 base and J by 2 bases, and 9 bases separated the two germline ends. There are 15 residues in the CDR3. This CDR3 is CASSLDGGTYNEQFF. The CDR3 DNA reads as TGTGCCAGCAGCTTAGATGGCGGTACCTACAATGAGCAGTTCTTC. Supplemented by reference TRBV7-8 and TRBJ2-1, the full variable domain reads GAGVSQSPRYKVAKRGQDVALRCDPISGHVSLFWYQQALGQGPEFLTYFQNEAQLDKSGLPSDRFFAERPEGSVSTLKIQRTQQEDSAVYLCASSLDGGTYNEQFFGPGTRLTVL.

This chain connects TRBV30 to TRBJ2-5; unclear D gene. The V gene's germline CDR1 is GTSNPN and CDR2 SVGIG (reference sequence). V was clipped by 3 bases and J by 4 bases, with 6 bases between them. This CDR3 is built from 11 residues. The CDR3 nucleotides are TGTGCCTGGAGGCCATCAGAGACCCAGTACTTC. This encodes CAWRPSETQYF.

This clonotype was observed a few times. This chain joins TRBV6-4 and TRBJ1-5; unclear D gene. The V and J ends lost 9 bases and 0 bases respectively, with 15 bases between them. CDR1 MRHNA and CDR2 SNTAGT come from the germline V gene. The CDR3 has 15 amino acids. The CDR3 nucleotides read TGTGCCAGTAACCCGGAGCCTTATAGCAATCAGCCCCAGCATTTT. Its protein product is CASNPEPYSNQPQHF.

This clonotype was seen only once. The V call is TRBV6-6, the J call TRBJ1-2, with D hard to call. Germline V lookup: CDR1 MNHNY, CDR2 SVGAGI (reference sequence). CDR3 length equals 13 residues. Trimming took 0 bases from V and 8 from J, leaving 10 bases between them. The CDR3 DNA follows: TGTGCCAGCAGTTACTCAAGGGTGGACGGCTACACCTTC. Translating gives CASSYSRVDGYTF.

This clonotype was counted only a few times. V is TRBV12-3 or TRBV12-4 and J is TRBJ2-1, with 14 bases aligning to TRBD2. The CDR3 is 17 residues long. With V trimmed by 5 bases and J by 1 base, 4 bases remained unmatched. The CDR3 DNA reads TGTGCCAGCAGTCAGACTAGCGGGGGGGGGTCCTACAATGAGCAGTTCTTC. It specifies CASSQTSGGGSYNEQFF.

This clonotype was observed a handful of times. The chain is built from TRBV5-1 and TRBJ2-1; D perhaps matches TRBD1 (6 bases). The CDR3 totals 13 residues. V shed 2 bases and J shed 10 bases, with 13 bases lying between them. Germline assignment: CDR1 SGHRS and CDR2 YFSETQ. The CDR3 spells CASSFPSTGEQFF. DNA of the CDR3: TGCGCCAGCAGCTTTCCGAGTACAGGGGAGCAGTTCTTC.

CDR3 amino acids: CASTRTGGAEDTQYF. As DNA, the CDR3 is TGCGCCAGCACCAGGACAGGGGGTGCCGAAGATACGCAGTATTTT. The chain recombines TRBV5-1 with TRBJ2-3, with 10 bases that match TRBD1. Unmatched junction bases numbered 9, after V lost 6 bases and J lost 5 bases. This CDR3 comprises 15 residues. Germline CDR1 SGHRS, CDR2 YFSETQ.

In its sample, this clonotype was seen many times. The V call is TRBV5-1, the J call TRBJ2-7; no firm D call. Germline-derived CDR1 and CDR2 are SGHRS and YFSETQ. The CDR3 sequence is 14 residues long. V was shortened by 0 bases and J by 3 bases, with 10 bases between the two germline ends. The CDR3 loop is CASSLVVGNYEQYF. The CDR3 coding sequence is TGCGCCAGCAGCTTGGTTGTCGGCAACTACGAGCAGTACTTC.

J is TRBJ2-1 and V is TRBV7-2; maybe TRBD1 (5 bases). This CDR3 has 12 residues. The germline V gene has CDR1 SGHTA and CDR2 FQGNSA. V was shortened by 3 bases and J by 12 bases, with 12 bases between the two germline ends. The CDR3 nucleotides read TGTGCCAGCAGCTTTTCAGGGTTAGGGCAGTTCTTC. This translates into CASSFSGLGQFF. The whole variable domain, filled in from reference TRBV7-2 and TRBJ2-1, reads GAGVSQSPSNKVTEKGKDVELRCDPISGHTALYWYRQSLGQGLEFLIYFQGNSAPDKSGLPSDRFSAERTGGSVSTLTIQRTQQEDSAVYLCASSFSGLGQFFGPGTRLTVL.

The rearrangement uses TRBV7-2 and TRBJ1-2; D uncertain. CDR3 length equals 14 residues. Looked up from germline, CDR1 is SGHTA and CDR2 is FQGNSA. V was clipped by 2 bases and J by 4 bases, with 11 bases between them. The DNA of the CDR3 is TGTGCCAGCAGCTTAATTGGGATCGGCTATGGCTACACCTTC. It encodes CASSLIGIGYGYTF. The full variable domain, its missing parts supplied by reference TRBV7-2 and TRBJ1-2, is GAGVSQSPSNKVTEKGKDVELRCDPISGHTALYWYRQSLGQGLEFLIYFQGNSAPDKSGLPSDRFSAERTGGSVSTLTIQRTQQEDSAVYLCASSLIGIGYGYTFGSGTRLTVV.

The J gene is TRBJ2-2, the V gene TRBV3-1; D is undetermined. Germline V gene lookup returns CDR1 LGHDT and CDR2 YNNKEL (reference sequence). V lost 4 bases to trimming and J lost 6 bases, with 12 bases between them. This CDR3 contains 14 residues. The CDR3 DNA sequence: TGTGCCAGCAGCCTTACAGCTTACGCCGGGGAGCTGTTTTTT. Translation gives CASSLTAYAGELFF.

The chain joins TRBV20-1 to TRBJ2-3; 7 bases are a match to TRBD1. The CDR3 loop spans 14 amino acids. Germline V lookup: CDR1 DFQATT, CDR2 SNEGSKA (reference sequence). The junction had 8 bases not matched to a gene; V was cut back by 5 bases and J by 3 bases. In DNA form, the CDR3 reads TGCAGTGCTCACGACAGGGAAAGGACAGATACGCAGTATTTT. This gives the protein CSAHDRERTDTQYF.

This clonotype has just one count. The rearrangement links TRBV12-3 or TRBV12-4 to TRBJ1-5; D gene unclear. V lost 7 bases and J 3 bases, leaving 10 bases between the germline ends. The CDR3 contains 13 residues. In DNA, the CDR3 is TGTGCCAGCAACGACCGTATCAATCAGCCCCAGCATTTT. Its translation: CASNDRINQPQHF.

V and J are TRBV20-1 and TRBJ1-6; D might be TRBD1 (5 bases). V lost 3 bases and J 7 bases, leaving 13 bases between the germline ends. This CDR3 is built from 14 residues. Germline-derived CDR1 and CDR2 are DFQATT and SNEGSKA (reference sequence). The CDR3 loop is CSASAAGRNSPLHF. In DNA form, the CDR3 reads TGCAGTGCTAGTGCGGCAGGGCGGAATTCACCCCTCCACTTT.

The chain carries TRBV29-1 and TRBJ2-5; 8 nucleotides line up with TRBD2. CDR1 and CDR2 (germline): SQVTM, ANQGSEA. The CDR3 totals 17 residues. The trim removed 2 bases at V and 2 bases at J, leaving 13 bases unmatched. CDR3 sequence: CSVEWVWASGLQETQYF. The CDR3 DNA is TGCAGCGTTGAATGGGTTTGGGCTAGCGGGTTACAAGAGACCCAGTACTTC.

V gene TRBV5-4 combines with J gene TRBJ2-1, with 8 bases aligning to TRBD1. The CDR3 length is 13 residues. Germline lookup yields CDR1 SGHNT and CDR2 YYREEE (reference sequence). The trim removed 4 bases at V and 5 bases at J, leaving 2 bases unmatched. The chain's CDR3 is CASSGDRNNEQFF. The CDR3 bases are TGTGCCAGCAGCGGGGACAGGAACAATGAGCAGTTCTTC.

V and J are TRBV5-6 and TRBJ2-5; tentatively, D is TRBD2 (5 bases). The CDR3 length is 14 residues. Trimming took 4 bases from V and 5 from J, leaving 15 bases between them. Looked up from germline, CDR1 is SGHDT and CDR2 is YYEEEE. The CDR3 here is CASSATRGGETQYF. CDR3 DNA sequence: TGTGCCAGCAGCGCAACTAGAGGAGGCGAGACCCAGTACTTC. The whole variable domain, remainder taken from reference TRBV5-6 and TRBJ2-5, is DAGVTQSPTHLIKTRGQQVTLRCSPKSGHDTVSWYQQALGQGPQFIFQYYEEEERQRGNFPDRFSGHQFPNYSSELNVNALLLGDSALYLCASSATRGGETQYFGPGTRLLVL.

The CDR3 reads CASRLAELDTGELFF. CDR3 sequence (DNA): TGTGCCAGCCGACTAGCGGAGTTGGACACCGGGGAGCTGTTTTTT. The chain combines TRBV2 with TRBJ2-2, with TRBD2 matching over 9 bases. Germline V gene data show CDR1 as SNHLY and CDR2 as FYNNEI. With V trimmed by 8 bases and J by 3 bases, 7 bases remained unmatched. This CDR3 region has 15 residues.